The 32 T cell receptor beta chains in this list originate from one sample, sequenced in a study of T cell responses to AZD1222 COVID-19 vaccine. Data came from immunoSEQ multiplex PCR; TCRdb stores just in-frame clones and leaves some out. The data show 90,000 to 120,000 clones, 85% to 90% seen once. The source material was peripheral blood, sampled on day 0 of AZD1222 vaccination. The receptors originated from an adult in good health.

The chain uses TRBV6-5 and TRBJ2-7; 7 bases agree with TRBD1. The CDR3 runs 13 residues. Per the germline V gene, CDR1 is MNHEY and CDR2 is SVGAGI. V gave up 0 bases and J gave up 6 bases; unmatched junction bases: 2. The CDR3 DNA sequence: TGTGCCAGCAGTTACTCGACAGGGATCGAGCAGTACTTC. Its protein product is CASSYSTGIEQYF.

Only a few counts were recorded for this clone. The chain joins TRBV30 to TRBJ1-3; 9 bases agree with TRBD1. There are 16 residues in the CDR3. V trimming: 0 bases; J trimming: 0 bases; junction bases outside the gene matches: 3. CDR1 is GTSNPN, CDR2 SVGIG, per germline (reference sequence). CDR3 residues: CAWSVRTGVSGNTIYF. CDR3 in DNA: TGTGCCTGGAGTGTAAGGACAGGGGTCTCTGGAAACACCATATATTTT.

The rearrangement uses TRBV5-1 and TRBJ1-1, with TRBD1 as a possible D gene (5 bases). CDR1 and CDR2 (germline): SGHRS, YFSETQ. V was clipped by 4 bases and J by 3 bases, with 13 bases between them. The CDR3 is 14 amino acids. Written as DNA, the CDR3 is TGCGCCAGCAGCGCGTGGACATTCCACACTGAAGCTTTCTTT. This sequence encodes CASSAWTFHTEAFF.

The CDR3 sequence is CASSIQRDNFLTSTDTQYF. The CDR3 DNA sequence: TGTGCCAGTAGTATTCAGAGGGACAACTTTCTTACTAGCACAGATACGCAGTATTTT. The rearrangement joins TRBV19 to TRBJ2-3; the D gene is possibly TRBD1 (6 bases). CDR1 is LNHDA and CDR2 is SQIVND in the germline V gene (reference sequence). The CDR3 runs 19 residues. V was trimmed by 3 bases and J by 0 bases, leaving 22 bases between them.

This chain uses TRBV12-5 with TRBJ1-2; TRBD1 aligns across 12 bases. The CDR3 spans 18 residues. Germline lookup yields CDR1 LGHNT and CDR2 FRNRAP. Trimming at V came to 2 bases and at J to 6 bases, leaving 13 bases not matched to a gene. The CDR3 bases are TGTGCTAGTGGTTTGTTCTTCCGGGACAGGGGGCTATATAATGGCTACACCTTC. Translated, it gives CASGLFFRDRGLYNGYTF.

J is TRBJ1-1 and V is TRBV10-2, with 7 bases lining up with TRBD1. Germline loops: CDR1 WSHSY, CDR2 SAAADI. The V gene end was trimmed by 5 bases and the J gene end by 3 bases; junction bases not matched to a gene: 6. The CDR3 has 14 residues. CDR3 bases: TGCGCCAGCAGTTTACAGGGGTCCGACACTGAAGCTTTCTTT. Protein product: CASSLQGSDTEAFF.

This sequence joins TRBV11-2 and TRBJ2-1; a weak D match, TRBD1 (5 bases). Germline V lookup: CDR1 SGHAT, CDR2 FQNNGV. The CDR3 contains 14 residues. V was cut by 1 base and J by 7 bases, with 11 bases left in between. This chain's CDR3 is CASSLVARGNEQFF. The CDR3 region has the DNA TGTGCCAGCAGCTTAGTGGCTAGGGGAAATGAGCAGTTCTTC.

This chain joins TRBV6-5 and TRBJ2-1; 11 nucleotides match TRBD2. The trim removed 6 bases at V and 5 bases at J, leaving 6 bases unmatched. Germline-derived CDR1 and CDR2 are MNHEY and SVGAGI. CDR3 size: 15 residues. CDR3 residues: CASRDGTSGNNEQFF. CDR3 sequence (DNA): TGTGCCAGCAGGGATGGGACTAGCGGAAACAATGAGCAGTTCTTC.

The rearrangement links TRBV2 to TRBJ1-1; TRBD1 is a possible D gene (5 bases). V lost 2 bases to trimming and J lost 3 bases, with 16 bases between them. The CDR3 contains 16 residues. The germline gives CDR1 SNHLY, CDR2 FYNNEI. The CDR3 DNA reads TGTGCCAGCAGTGAATTCTCCGGCGGGGGGTACACTGAAGCTTTCTTT. It translates to CASSEFSGGGYTEAFF.

This sequence joins TRBV23-1 and TRBJ2-2, with D possibly being TRBD1 or TRBD2 (5 bases each). TRBV23-1 is identified as an open reading frame with a role that is uncertain. The CDR3 covers 12 residues. Trimming removed 8 bases at V and 9 bases at J, with 13 bases between. In DNA, the CDR3 is TGCGCCAGCGCTCCGGGGACCCGGGAGCTGTTTTTT. This encodes CASAPGTRELFF.

J is TRBJ2-7 and V is TRBV11-3; D may be TRBD1 or TRBD2 (5 bases each). The CDR3 runs to 14 residues. CDR1 and CDR2 from the germline V gene are SGHNT and YENEEA. The V end was cut by 5 bases, the J end by 3 bases, with 14 bases between. CDR3 nucleotides: TGTGCCAGCAGCCCTTGGGACGGCGACTACGAGCAGTACTTC. It specifies CASSPWDGDYEQYF.

The rearrangement joins TRBV5-4 to TRBJ2-7, with 11 bases identical to TRBD1. V was pared by 2 bases and J by 7 bases, with 5 bases of the junction left unmatched. The CDR3 spans 14 residues. CDR1 SGHNT and CDR2 YYREEE come from the germline V gene (reference sequence). The CDR3 region is CASSFIRDRGEQYF. The CDR3 DNA reads TGTGCCAGCAGCTTTATCCGGGACAGGGGGGAGCAGTACTTC.

V usage is TRBV11-3 and J usage is TRBJ2-1; 8 nucleotides match TRBD2. There are 15 residues in the CDR3. The junction had 10 bases not matched to a gene; V was cut back by 6 bases and J by 6 bases. Per the germline V gene, CDR1 is SGHNT and CDR2 is YENEEA. The CDR3 coding sequence is TGTGCCAGCAGATTCCCCGGGGGGGTAGGCAATGAGCAGTTCTTC. It encodes CASRFPGGVGNEQFF.

The chain uses TRBV19 and TRBJ2-5; 7 bases match TRBD1. The length of the CDR3 is 13 residues. J was trimmed by 4 bases and V by 7 bases; bases with no gene match: 6. Germline lookup yields CDR1 LNHDA and CDR2 SQIVND (reference sequence). In DNA form, the CDR3 reads TGTGCCAGTACCTCGACAGGGCGAGAGACCCAGTACTTC. Translating it yields CASTSTGRETQYF.

The CDR3 is CASSHLDRVDGNTIYF. CDR3 nucleotide sequence: TGCGCCAGCAGCCACCTGGACAGGGTGGATGGAAACACCATATATTTT. The chain links TRBV4-1 to TRBJ1-3, with 8 bases fitting TRBD1. This CDR3 comprises 16 residues. The germline gives CDR1 MGHRA, CDR2 YSYEKL. Trimming removed 3 bases from V and 3 bases from J; junction bases left unmatched: 7.

V and J are TRBV18 and TRBJ1-6; 9 bases align to TRBD1. V shed 1 base and J 7 bases; nucleotides not matched to a gene: 2. The CDR3 is 15 residues long. Germline CDR1 reads KGHSH; CDR2 reads LQKENI. CDR3 bases: TGTGCCAGCTCACCACGGGGACAGGGAAATTCACCCCTCCACTTT. Translation: CASSPRGQGNSPLHF.

This clone was observed a single time. The same CDR3 also results from other DNA sequences found in this sample. The rearrangement links TRBV19 to TRBJ1-5; TRBD1 agrees at 10 bases. Losses at the gene ends were 5 bases for V and 7 bases for J; bases not matched to a gene: 2. This CDR3 is built from 13 residues. CDR1 LNHDA and CDR2 SQIVND come from the germline V gene (reference sequence). The CDR3 is CASSGTGDQPQHF. CDR3 sequence (DNA): TGTGCCAGTAGTGGGACAGGGGACCAGCCCCAGCATTTT.

This clone has only a few counts. This chain links TRBV7-3 with TRBJ1-1; tentatively, D is TRBD1 (5 bases). The V gene's germline CDR1 is SGHTA and CDR2 FQGTGA. CDR3 length: 15 amino acids. V was cut by 5 bases and J by 6 bases, with 19 bases left in between. The CDR3 bases are TGTGCCAGCAGCCCCGAAGGGAGGGGAAGGTCTGAAGCTTTCTTT. This translates into CASSPEGRGRSEAFF.

The chain couples TRBV4-2 to TRBJ1-4; D uncertain. V gave up 0 bases and J gave up 5 bases, with 4 bases separating them. The CDR3 loop spans 13 amino acids. Per the germline V gene, CDR1 is LGHNA and CDR2 is YNFKEQ. CDR3 region: CASSQDGNEKLFF. DNA for the CDR3: TGTGCCAGCAGCCAAGATGGGAATGAAAAACTGTTTTTT.

CDR3 protein: CASGLVVRSGNTIYF. The DNA for the CDR3 is TGTGCTAGTGGTTTGGTAGTTCGGAGTGGAAACACCATATATTTT. The rearrangement links TRBV12-5 to TRBJ1-3; D remains unclear. CDR1 is LGHNT and CDR2 is FRNRAP in the germline V gene. V lost 0 bases to trimming and J lost 3 bases, with 9 bases between them. The CDR3 sequence is 15 residues long.

The V and J genes are TRBV5-1 and TRBJ1-2; D not resolved. Per the germline V gene, CDR1 is SGHRS and CDR2 is YFSETQ. Between the trimmed V and J ends, which lost 0 bases and 4 bases, there was a span of 4 bases. The CDR3 is made up of 12 amino acids. The CDR3 here is CASSLDIYGYTF. The DNA for the CDR3 is TGCGCCAGCAGCTTGGACATCTATGGCTACACCTTC.

This chain connects TRBV19 to TRBJ2-2; D possibly corresponds to TRBD2 (6 bases). From germline, CDR1 is LNHDA and CDR2 SQIVND (reference sequence). This CDR3 has 15 residues. The V end was cut by 7 bases, the J end by 2 bases, with 14 bases between. CDR3 loop: CASMGGGTNTGELFF. The DNA of the CDR3 is TGTGCCAGTATGGGAGGAGGGACCAACACCGGGGAGCTGTTTTTT.

The V and J genes are TRBV4-2 and TRBJ1-5; D is unclear. From germline, CDR1 is LGHNA and CDR2 YNFKEQ. CDR3 size: 15 residues. V was cut by 1 base and J by 4 bases, with 11 bases left in between. CDR3 region: CASSQAEGWNQPQHF. The CDR3 DNA reads TGTGCCAGCAGCCAAGCCGAAGGGTGGAATCAGCCCCAGCATTTT.

CDR3 in DNA: TGTGCCAGCAGCAACCAGGGGGCGGATGAGCAGTTCTTC. As protein: CASSNQGADEQFF. The rearrangement uses TRBV3-1 (or the pseudogene TRBV3-2) and TRBJ2-1; 8 nucleotides align to TRBD1. The germline V gene encodes CDR1 LGHDT and CDR2 YNNKEL (reference sequence). The J segment lost 8 bases and the V segment lost 5 bases, leaving 5 bases of the junction unmatched. The length of the CDR3 is 13 residues.

The rearrangement links TRBV14 to TRBJ1-6, with D unresolved. CDR3 length: 13 residues. In germline, CDR1 is SGHDN, CDR2 FVKESK. V lost 4 bases and J 8 bases, leaving 9 bases between the germline ends. The CDR3 DNA reads TGTGCCAGCAGCCCCAGACGTGATTCACCCCTCCACTTT. It encodes CASSPRRDSPLHF. The entire variable domain, with the rest obtained from reference TRBV14 and TRBJ1-6, is as follows: EAGVTQFPSHSVIEKGQTVTLRCDPISGHDNLYWYRRVMGKEIKFLLHFVKESKQDESGMPNNRFLAERTGGTYSTLKVQPAELEDSGVYFCASSPRRDSPLHFGNGTRLTVT.

The chain has TRBV5-1 and TRBJ1-1, with D perhaps TRBD1 (5 bases). Germline V gene data show CDR1 as SGHRS and CDR2 as YFSETQ. Trimming took 5 bases from V and 2 from J, leaving 16 bases between them. The CDR3 sequence is 15 residues long. CDR3: CASSDSRQFNTEAFF. The CDR3 nucleotides read TGCGCCAGCAGTGATTCTAGACAGTTTAACACTGAAGCTTTCTTT.

The chain recombines TRBV7-7 with TRBJ2-3; the D gene is possibly TRBD2 (6 bases). CDR1 is SSHAT, CDR2 FNYEAQ, per germline (reference sequence). This CDR3 contains 15 residues. V was pared by 3 bases and J by 1 base, with 11 bases between. CDR3 bases: TGTGCCAGCAGCTTGAATCCTAGCGGCACAGATACGCAGTATTTT. Its translation: CASSLNPSGTDTQYF. Looking up the rest from reference TRBV7-7 and TRBJ2-3 gives the full variable domain: GAGVSQSPRYKVTKRGQDVTLRCDPISSHATLYWYQQALGQGPEFLTYFNYEAQPDKSGLPSDRFSAERPEGSISTLTIQRTEQRDSAMYRCASSLNPSGTDTQYFGPGTRLTVL.

Only a few counts were recorded for this clone. The chain recombines TRBV20-1 with TRBJ2-1; 10 positions match TRBD2. The V segment lost 2 bases and the J segment 14 bases; nucleotides outside the gene matches: 3. The V gene's germline CDR1 is DFQATT and CDR2 SNEGSKA (reference sequence). This CDR3 has 11 amino acids. The CDR3 DNA follows: TGCAGTGCTAGAAGCGGGAGGGACGAGTTCTTC. Its protein product is CSARSGRDEFF.

The rearrangement links TRBV27 to TRBJ2-7, with TRBD2 matching over 7 bases. There are 13 residues in the CDR3. Per the germline V gene, CDR1 is MNHEY and CDR2 is SMNVEV (reference sequence). V was pared by 8 bases and J by 4 bases, with 8 bases of the junction left unmatched. For the CDR3, the DNA is TGTGCCAGCTCGGGGGGATTCGTGTACGAGCAGTACTTC. Its protein is CASSGGFVYEQYF.

The chain recombines TRBV12-3 or TRBV12-4 with TRBJ2-1; possibly TRBD2 for D (5 bases). CDR3 length: 13 residues. With 6 bases removed from V and 4 bases from J, the gap between germline ends came to 10 bases. The CDR3 sequence: CASRSGEYNEQFF. The CDR3 bases are TGTGCCAGCAGAAGCGGCGAGTACAATGAGCAGTTCTTC.

The gene calls are TRBV4-1 and TRBJ1-4; 7 nucleotides align to TRBD1. Germline V lookup: CDR1 MGHRA, CDR2 YSYEKL. J was trimmed by 4 bases and V by 0 bases; bases with no gene match: 11. The CDR3 extends over 18 amino acids. The CDR3 loop is CASSQERGTRQGNEKLFF. In nucleotides, the CDR3 is TGCGCCAGCAGCCAAGAAAGAGGGACGAGACAGGGTAATGAAAAACTGTTTTTT.

This clone was recorded only once. The V call is TRBV11-2, the J call TRBJ2-1; weak D call: TRBD1 (6 bases). V lost 4 bases, J lost 2 bases, and 9 bases lay in between. The germline gives CDR1 SGHAT, CDR2 FQNNGV. The CDR3 is 14 residues long. The CDR3 protein is CASSYRQAYNEQFF. In DNA, the CDR3 is TGTGCCAGCAGCTACCGACAGGCCTACAATGAGCAGTTCTTC. The variable domain in full, with the rest retrieved from reference TRBV11-2 and TRBJ2-1, is EAGVAQSPRYKIIEKRQSVAFWCNPISGHATLYWYQQILGQGPKLLIQFQNNGVVDDSQLPKDRFSAERLKGVDSTLKIQPAKLEDSAVYLCASSYRQAYNEQFFGPGTRLTVL.